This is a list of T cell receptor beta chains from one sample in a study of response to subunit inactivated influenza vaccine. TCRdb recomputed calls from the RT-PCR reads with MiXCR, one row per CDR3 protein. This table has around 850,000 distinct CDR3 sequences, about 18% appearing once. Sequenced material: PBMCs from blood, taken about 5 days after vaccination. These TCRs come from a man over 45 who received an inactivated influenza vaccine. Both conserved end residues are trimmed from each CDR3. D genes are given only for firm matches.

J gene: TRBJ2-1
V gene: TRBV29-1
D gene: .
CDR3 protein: SGQGTSYNEQF

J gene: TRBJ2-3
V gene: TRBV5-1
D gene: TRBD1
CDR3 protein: ASSWGTGGATDTQY

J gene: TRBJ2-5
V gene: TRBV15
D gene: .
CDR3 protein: ATRLPTQETQY

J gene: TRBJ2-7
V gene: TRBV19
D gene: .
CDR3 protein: ASSIGTVYEQY

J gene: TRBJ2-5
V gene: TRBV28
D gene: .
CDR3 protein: ASSPWGEETQY

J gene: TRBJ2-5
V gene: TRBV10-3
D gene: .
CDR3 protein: AISGGNRETQY

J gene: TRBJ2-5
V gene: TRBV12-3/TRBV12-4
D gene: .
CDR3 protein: ASSYTWETQY

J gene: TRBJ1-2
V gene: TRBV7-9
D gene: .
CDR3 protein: ATESTFGFGMSYGYT

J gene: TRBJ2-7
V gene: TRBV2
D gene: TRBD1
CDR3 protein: ARKRDRAEDEQY

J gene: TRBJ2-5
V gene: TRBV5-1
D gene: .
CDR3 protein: ASSLGQDEETQY

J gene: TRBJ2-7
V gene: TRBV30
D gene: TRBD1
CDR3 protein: AWRDRGRNEQY

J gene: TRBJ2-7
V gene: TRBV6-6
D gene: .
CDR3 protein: ASSPHGGEQY

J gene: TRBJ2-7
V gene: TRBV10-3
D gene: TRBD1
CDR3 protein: AISDLGQGSYEQY

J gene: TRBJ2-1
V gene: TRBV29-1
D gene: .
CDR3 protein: SVRSGTQSEQF

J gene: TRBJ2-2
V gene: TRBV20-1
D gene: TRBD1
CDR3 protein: SASGQGGTGELF

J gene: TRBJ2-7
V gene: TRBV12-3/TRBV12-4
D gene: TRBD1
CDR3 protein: ASSLMGQGLAEQY

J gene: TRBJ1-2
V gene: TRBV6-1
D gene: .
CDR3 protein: ASRKGDGAGNYGYT

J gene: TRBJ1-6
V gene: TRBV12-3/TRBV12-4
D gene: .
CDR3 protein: ASRYAQGFYNSPLH

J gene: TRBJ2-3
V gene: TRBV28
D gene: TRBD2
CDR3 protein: ASSSLAGFGTDTQY

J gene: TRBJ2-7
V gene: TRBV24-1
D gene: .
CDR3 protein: ATSDSGRGDEQY

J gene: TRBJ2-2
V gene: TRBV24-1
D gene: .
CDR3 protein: ATSGKGHTNTGELF

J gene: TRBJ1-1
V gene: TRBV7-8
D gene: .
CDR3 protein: ASNLPGALNTEAF

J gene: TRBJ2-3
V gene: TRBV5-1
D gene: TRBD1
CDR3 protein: ASSSPRTGSTDTQY

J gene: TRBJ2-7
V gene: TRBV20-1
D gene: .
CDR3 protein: SARGADPRNSYEQY

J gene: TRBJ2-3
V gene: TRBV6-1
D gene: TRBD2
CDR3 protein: ASIDGRATGDTQY

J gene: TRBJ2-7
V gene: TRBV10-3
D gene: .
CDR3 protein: AISEGDEQY

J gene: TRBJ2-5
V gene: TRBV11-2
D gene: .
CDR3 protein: ASSLVGNQETQY

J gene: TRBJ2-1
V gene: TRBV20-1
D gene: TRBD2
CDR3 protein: SATLAGSTNEQF

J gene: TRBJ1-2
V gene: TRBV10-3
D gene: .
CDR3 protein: AISDFVRIRYGYT

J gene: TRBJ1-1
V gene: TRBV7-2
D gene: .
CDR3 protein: ASSLGLAEAF

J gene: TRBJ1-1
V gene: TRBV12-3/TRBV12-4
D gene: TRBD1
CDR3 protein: ASSPGTGRPNTEAF

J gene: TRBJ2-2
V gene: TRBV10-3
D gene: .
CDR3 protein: AISGDFGGGELF

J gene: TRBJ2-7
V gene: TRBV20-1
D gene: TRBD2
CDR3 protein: SAPPGLGRNEQY

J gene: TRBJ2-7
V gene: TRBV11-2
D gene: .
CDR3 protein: ASSSRPRAPYEQY

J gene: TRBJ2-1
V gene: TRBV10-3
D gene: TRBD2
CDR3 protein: AISERGTSGENEQF

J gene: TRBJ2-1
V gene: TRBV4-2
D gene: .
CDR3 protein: ASSPLRGEPFGEQF

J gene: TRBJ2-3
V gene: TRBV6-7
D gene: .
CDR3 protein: ASADTQY

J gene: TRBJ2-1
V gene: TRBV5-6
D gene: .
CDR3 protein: ASSIQGHHEQF

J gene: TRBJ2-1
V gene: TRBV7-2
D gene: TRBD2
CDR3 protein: ASSLLGGRPYNEQF

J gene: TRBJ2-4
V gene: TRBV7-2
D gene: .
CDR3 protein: ASSLAVFLDKNIQY

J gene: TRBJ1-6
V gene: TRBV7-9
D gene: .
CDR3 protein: ASSNRDSPLH

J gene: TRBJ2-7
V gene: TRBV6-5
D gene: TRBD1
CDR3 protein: ASSSGTGDEQY

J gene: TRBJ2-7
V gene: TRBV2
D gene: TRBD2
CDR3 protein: ASSEGGLLSYEQY

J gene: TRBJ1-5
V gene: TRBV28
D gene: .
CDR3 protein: ASSPGGPRGNQPQH

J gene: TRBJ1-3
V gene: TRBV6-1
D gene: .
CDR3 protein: ATSRGFSGNTIY

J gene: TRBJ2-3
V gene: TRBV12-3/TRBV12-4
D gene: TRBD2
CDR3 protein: ASSLGLAGALTDTQY

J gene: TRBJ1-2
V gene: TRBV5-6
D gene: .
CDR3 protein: ASSRRQAVYGYT

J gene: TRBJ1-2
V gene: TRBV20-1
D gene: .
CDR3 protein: SASVHRDYGYT

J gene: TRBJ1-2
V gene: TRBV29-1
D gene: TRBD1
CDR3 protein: SVERTGDGYT

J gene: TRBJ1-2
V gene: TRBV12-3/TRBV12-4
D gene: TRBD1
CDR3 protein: ASSPGQGGGYT

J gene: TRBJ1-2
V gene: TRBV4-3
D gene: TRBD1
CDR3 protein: ASSQADRGGYGYT

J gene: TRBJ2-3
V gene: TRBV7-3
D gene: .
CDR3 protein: ASSLQGKSTDTQY

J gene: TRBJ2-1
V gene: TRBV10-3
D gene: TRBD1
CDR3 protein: ATNSDRHGNEQF

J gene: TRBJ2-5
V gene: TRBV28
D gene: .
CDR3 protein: ASSFLGQQETQY

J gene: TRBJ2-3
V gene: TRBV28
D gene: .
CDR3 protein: ASKGSYTSTDTQY